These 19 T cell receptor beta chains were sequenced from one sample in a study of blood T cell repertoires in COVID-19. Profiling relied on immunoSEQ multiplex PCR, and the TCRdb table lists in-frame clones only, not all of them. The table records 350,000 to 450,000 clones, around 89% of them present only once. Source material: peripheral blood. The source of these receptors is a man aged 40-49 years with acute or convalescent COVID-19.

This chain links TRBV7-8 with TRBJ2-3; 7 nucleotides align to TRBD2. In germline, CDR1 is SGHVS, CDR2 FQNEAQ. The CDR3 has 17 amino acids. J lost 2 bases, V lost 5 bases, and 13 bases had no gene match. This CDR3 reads CASSLSPRGGNTDTQYF. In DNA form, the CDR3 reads TGTGCCAGCAGCCTCAGCCCCCGGGGAGGGAACACAGATACGCAGTATTTT.

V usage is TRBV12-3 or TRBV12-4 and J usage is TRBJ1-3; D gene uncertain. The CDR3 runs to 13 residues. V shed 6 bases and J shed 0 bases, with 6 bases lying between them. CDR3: CASSYISGNTIYF. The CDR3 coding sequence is TGTGCCAGCAGCTATATCTCTGGAAACACCATATATTTT.

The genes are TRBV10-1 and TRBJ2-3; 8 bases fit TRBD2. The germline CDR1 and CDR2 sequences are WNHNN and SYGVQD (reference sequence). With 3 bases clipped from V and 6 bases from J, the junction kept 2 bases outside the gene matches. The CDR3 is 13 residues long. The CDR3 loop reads CASSEAGEDTQYF. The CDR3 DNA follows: TGCGCCAGCAGTGAAGCGGGAGAGGATACGCAGTATTTT.

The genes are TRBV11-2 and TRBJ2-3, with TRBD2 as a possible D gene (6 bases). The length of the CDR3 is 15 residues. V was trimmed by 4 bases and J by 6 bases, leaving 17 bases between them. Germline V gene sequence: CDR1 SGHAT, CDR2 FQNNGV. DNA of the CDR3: TGTGCCAGCAGCTCTAGGGGACTCACCGCGGATACGCAGTATTTT. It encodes CASSSRGLTADTQYF.

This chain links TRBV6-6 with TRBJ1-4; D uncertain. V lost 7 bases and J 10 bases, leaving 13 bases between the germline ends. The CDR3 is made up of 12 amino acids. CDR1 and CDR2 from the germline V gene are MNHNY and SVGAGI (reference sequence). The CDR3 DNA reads TGTGCCAGCACGAGGGTTCCAGGAAAACTGTTTTTT. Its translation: CASTRVPGKLFF.

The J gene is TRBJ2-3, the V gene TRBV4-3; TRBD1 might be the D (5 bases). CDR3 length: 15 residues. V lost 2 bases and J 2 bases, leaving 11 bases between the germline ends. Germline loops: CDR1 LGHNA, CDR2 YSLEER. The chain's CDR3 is CASSQLTASTDTQYF. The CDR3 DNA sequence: TGCGCCAGCAGCCAATTGACAGCATCCACAGATACGCAGTATTTT.

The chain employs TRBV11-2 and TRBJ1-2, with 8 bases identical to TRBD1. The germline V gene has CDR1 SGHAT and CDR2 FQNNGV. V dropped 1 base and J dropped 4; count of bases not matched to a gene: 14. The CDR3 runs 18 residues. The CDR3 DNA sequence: TGTGCCAGCAGCTTAGTTCTATTAGGCAGGGGGCCGACCTATGGCTACACCTTC. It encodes CASSLVLLGRGPTYGYTF. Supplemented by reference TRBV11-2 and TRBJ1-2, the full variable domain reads EAGVAQSPRYKIIEKRQSVAFWCNPISGHATLYWYQQILGQGPKLLIQFQNNGVVDDSQLPKDRFSAERLKGVDSTLKIQPAKLEDSAVYLCASSLVLLGRGPTYGYTFGSGTRLTVV.

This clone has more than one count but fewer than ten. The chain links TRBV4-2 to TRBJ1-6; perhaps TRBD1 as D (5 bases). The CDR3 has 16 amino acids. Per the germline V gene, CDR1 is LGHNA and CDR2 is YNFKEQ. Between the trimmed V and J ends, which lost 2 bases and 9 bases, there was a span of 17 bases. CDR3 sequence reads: CASSQIWGLLPSPLHF. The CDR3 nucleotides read TGTGCCAGCAGCCAAATTTGGGGCCTTCTCCCTTCACCCCTCCACTTT.

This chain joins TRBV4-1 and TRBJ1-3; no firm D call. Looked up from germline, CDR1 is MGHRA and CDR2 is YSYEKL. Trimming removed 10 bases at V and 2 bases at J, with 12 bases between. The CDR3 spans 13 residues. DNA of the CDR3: TGCGCCACCTCTCGGGTGGCTGGAAACACCATATATTTT. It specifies CATSRVAGNTIYF.

CDR3 sequence: CASRTGFEQYF. The CDR3, as DNA: TGTGCCAGCAGAACAGGGTTCGAGCAGTACTTC. The genes are TRBV2 and TRBJ2-7; a possible D gene is TRBD1 (6 bases). V lost 6 bases, J lost 6 bases, and 9 bases lay in between. The CDR3 runs to 11 residues. Germline V gene lookup returns CDR1 SNHLY and CDR2 FYNNEI.

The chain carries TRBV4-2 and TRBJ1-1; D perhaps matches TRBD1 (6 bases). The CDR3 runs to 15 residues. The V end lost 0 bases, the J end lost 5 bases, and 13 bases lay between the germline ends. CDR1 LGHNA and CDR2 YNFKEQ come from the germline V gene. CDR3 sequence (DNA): TGTGCCAGCAGCCAAGATATACAGGGAAGGACTGAAGCTTTCTTT. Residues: CASSQDIQGRTEAFF.

Written as DNA, the CDR3 is TGTGCCAGTAGTATAGTTGTCAGGGCGAACACTGAAGCTTTCTTT. This codes for CASSIVVRANTEAFF. The V call is TRBV19, the J call TRBJ1-1, with D maybe TRBD1 (5 bases). V gave up 1 base and J gave up 1 base, with 10 bases separating them. The CDR3 runs 15 residues. The germline gives CDR1 LNHDA, CDR2 SQIVND (reference sequence).

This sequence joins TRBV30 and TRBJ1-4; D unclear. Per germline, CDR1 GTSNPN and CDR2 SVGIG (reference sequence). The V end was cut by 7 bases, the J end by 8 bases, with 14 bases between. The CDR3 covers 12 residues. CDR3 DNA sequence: TGTGCCTCCCGGAGGGTCGGGGAAAAACTGTTTTTT. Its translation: CASRRVGEKLFF. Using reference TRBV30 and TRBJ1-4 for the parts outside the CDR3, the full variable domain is SQTIHQWPATLVQPVGSPLSLECTVEGTSNPNLYWYRQAAGRGLQLLFYSVGIGQISSEVPQNLSASRPQDRQFILSSKKLLLSDSGFYLCASRRVGEKLFFGSGTQLSVL.

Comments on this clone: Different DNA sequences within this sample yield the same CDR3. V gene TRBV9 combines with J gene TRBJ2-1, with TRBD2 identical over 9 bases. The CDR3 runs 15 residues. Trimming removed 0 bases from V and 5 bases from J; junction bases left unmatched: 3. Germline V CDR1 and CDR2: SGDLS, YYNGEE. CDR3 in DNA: TGTGCCAGCAGCGTAGGTCTAGCGGGACACAATGAGCAGTTCTTC. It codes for CASSVGLAGHNEQFF. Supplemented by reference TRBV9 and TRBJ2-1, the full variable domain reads DSGVTQTPKHLITATGQRVTLRCSPRSGDLSVYWYQQSLDQGLQFLIQYYNGEERAKGNILERFSAQQFPDLHSELNLSSLELGDSALYFCASSVGLAGHNEQFFGPGTRLTVL.

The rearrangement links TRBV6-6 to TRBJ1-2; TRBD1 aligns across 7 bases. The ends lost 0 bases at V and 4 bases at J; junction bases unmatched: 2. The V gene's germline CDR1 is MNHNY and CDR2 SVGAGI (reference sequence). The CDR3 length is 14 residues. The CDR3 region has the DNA TGTGCCAGCAGTTACTCGAGGGACAGCTATGGCTACACCTTC. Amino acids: CASSYSRDSYGYTF.

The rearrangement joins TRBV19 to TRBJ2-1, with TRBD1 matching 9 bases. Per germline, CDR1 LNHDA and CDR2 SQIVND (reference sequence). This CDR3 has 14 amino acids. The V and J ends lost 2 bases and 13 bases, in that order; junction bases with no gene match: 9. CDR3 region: CASSILEGTGNQFF. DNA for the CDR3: TGTGCCAGTAGTATACTGGAAGGGACAGGGAATCAGTTCTTC.

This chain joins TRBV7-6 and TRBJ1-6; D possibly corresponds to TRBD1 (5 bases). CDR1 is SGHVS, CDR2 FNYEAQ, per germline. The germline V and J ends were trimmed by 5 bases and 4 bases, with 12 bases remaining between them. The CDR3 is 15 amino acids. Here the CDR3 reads CASSVDRQYNSPLHF. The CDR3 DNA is TGTGCCAGCAGCGTGGATCGACAGTATAATTCACCCCTCCACTTT. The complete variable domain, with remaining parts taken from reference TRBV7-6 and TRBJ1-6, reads GAGVSQSPRYKVTKRGQDVALRCDPISGHVSLYWYRQALGQGPEFLTYFNYEAQQDKSGLPNDRFSAERPEGSISTLTIQRTEQRDSAMYRCASSVDRQYNSPLHFGNGTRLTVT.

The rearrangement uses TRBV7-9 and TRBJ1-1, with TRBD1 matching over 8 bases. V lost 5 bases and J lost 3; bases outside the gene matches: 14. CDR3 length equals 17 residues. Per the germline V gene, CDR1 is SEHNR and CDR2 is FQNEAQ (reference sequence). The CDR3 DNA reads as TGTGCCAGCAGCCGGCAACCCCAGGGGGCGTTAGACACTGAAGCTTTCTTT. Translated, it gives CASSRQPQGALDTEAFF.

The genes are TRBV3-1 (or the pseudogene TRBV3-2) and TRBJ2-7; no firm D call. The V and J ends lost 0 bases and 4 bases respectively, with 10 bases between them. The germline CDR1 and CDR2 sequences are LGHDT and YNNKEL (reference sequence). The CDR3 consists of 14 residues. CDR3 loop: CASSQDAGRYEQYF. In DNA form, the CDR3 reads TGTGCCAGCAGCCAAGATGCTGGCCGATACGAGCAGTACTTC.